Listed here are 32 T cell receptor beta chains from one sample, sequenced in a study of blood T cell repertoires in COVID-19. The method was immunoSEQ multiplex PCR; TCRdb's version includes in-frame clones alone and lacks a portion of them. The repertoire consists of 20,000 to 25,000 clones, with roughly 83% occurring once and the leading ten covering more than 25%. Material for sequencing was peripheral blood. These receptors were obtained from a human donor with active COVID-19. The donor label of this sample is uncertain.

V gene TRBV5-1 combines with J gene TRBJ2-3; TRBD1 is a possible D gene (5 bases). The CDR3 loop spans 13 amino acids. The germline V gene has CDR1 SGHRS and CDR2 YFSETQ. Trimming cost V 2 bases and J 4 bases, with 8 bases left between them. The CDR3 DNA reads as TGCGCCAGCAGCTTCCAAGGGGCAGATACGCAGTATTTT. Translation gives CASSFQGADTQYF.

The chain carries TRBV5-1 and TRBJ2-1, with D perhaps matching TRBD2 (6 bases). Trimming left V 7 bases short and J 9 bases short, with 20 bases between. The CDR3 spans 14 residues. Germline V CDR1 and CDR2: SGHRS, YFSETQ. CDR3 bases: TGCGCCAGCGTGGGTCCAGGAACCGGGGGTGAGCAGTTCTTC. This translates into CASVGPGTGGEQFF.

The chain links TRBV4-2 to TRBJ2-3; D uncertain. From germline, CDR1 is LGHNA and CDR2 YNFKEQ. V was cut by 0 bases and J by 8 bases, with 18 bases left in between. This CDR3 spans 16 amino acids. The CDR3 protein is CASSQEGRLELSTQYF. The CDR3, as DNA: TGTGCCAGCAGCCAAGAGGGTCGGCTAGAACTCAGTACGCAGTATTTT.

The chain links TRBV7-2 to TRBJ1-2; D remains unclear. The CDR3 has 14 residues. The germline V gene encodes CDR1 SGHTA and CDR2 FQGNSA. V was clipped by 1 base and J by 1 base, with 7 bases between them. The CDR3 DNA is TGTGCCAGCAGCTTAGGTCACAATAACTATGGCTACACCTTC. Translating it yields CASSLGHNNYGYTF.

This chain links TRBV11-2 with TRBJ1-5, with a tentative D call TRBD1 (5 bases). CDR3 size: 15 residues. CDR1 SGHAT and CDR2 FQNNGV come from the germline V gene. V was clipped by 3 bases and J by 0 bases, with 9 bases between them. DNA of the CDR3: TGTGCCAGCAGCTTGGACATTATTAGCAATCAGCCCCAGCATTTT. Translated, it gives CASSLDIISNQPQHF.

The chain links TRBV12-3 or TRBV12-4 to TRBJ1-1; possible D gene TRBD1, 5 bases. V shed 3 bases and J shed 6 bases, with 11 bases lying between them. The CDR3 runs to 13 residues. The CDR3 reads CASSLGGNAEAFF. In DNA, the CDR3 is TGTGCCAGCAGTTTGGGGGGGAATGCTGAAGCTTTCTTT.

As to this clone: One end of the junction is discordant with germline, which a read error may explain. The J gene is TRBJ2-3, the V gene TRBV7-7; a possible D gene is TRBD1 (5 bases). The germline gives CDR1 SSHAT, CDR2 FNYEAQ (reference sequence). This CDR3 is built from 14 residues. The CDR3 region has the DNA TGTGCTAGCAGCTTACAAGGGGGCACAGATACGCAGTATTTT. It specifies CASSLQGGTDTQYF.

The chain carries TRBV5-5 and TRBJ2-2; D perhaps matches TRBD2 (6 bases). CDR3 length: 14 amino acids. In germline, CDR1 is SGHKS, CDR2 YYEKEE (reference sequence). V was pared by 0 bases and J by 5 bases, with 8 bases between. The CDR3, as DNA: TGTGCCAGCAGCTTGGGACGGGGGACCGGGGAGCTGTTTTTT. It codes for CASSLGRGTGELFF.

J is TRBJ2-5 and V is TRBV14, with TRBD2 matching over 12 bases. The V and J ends lost 0 bases and 4 bases, in that order; junction bases with no gene match: 6. From germline, CDR1 is SGHDN and CDR2 FVKESK. The CDR3 is 17 amino acids. The CDR3: CASSQDRGTSGLETQYF. CDR3 in DNA: TGTGCCAGCAGCCAAGATCGAGGGACTAGCGGGCTAGAGACCCAGTACTTC.

This chain links TRBV10-3 with TRBJ2-1; 16 bases are a match to TRBD2. From germline, CDR1 is ENHRY and CDR2 SYGVKD. This CDR3 has 14 amino acids. V gave up 7 bases and J gave up 13 bases; unmatched junction bases: 7. CDR3 sequence (DNA): TGTGCCATCACCGGGACTAGCGGGGGGGGAAGACAGTTCTTC. As protein: CAITGTSGGGRQFF.

The chain carries TRBV18 and TRBJ1-3; unclear D gene. Germline CDR1 and CDR2: KGHSH and LQKENI. V lost 2 bases and J 0 bases, leaving 14 bases between the germline ends. This CDR3 region has 17 residues. The CDR3 sequence is CASSPNGGSHSGNTIYF. In nucleotides, the CDR3 is TGTGCCAGCTCACCAAATGGAGGGTCTCACTCTGGAAACACCATATATTTT.

This chain joins TRBV6-5 and TRBJ2-5; 9 bases match TRBD1. The CDR3 contains 14 residues. CDR1 and CDR2 (germline): MNHEY, SVGAGI. V lost 6 bases, J lost 2 bases, and 4 bases stayed unmatched. For the CDR3, the DNA is TGTGCCAGCAGCCGGGACAGGGTACAAGAGACCCAGTACTTC. Translated, it gives CASSRDRVQETQYF.

The V gene is TRBV29-1, the J gene TRBJ2-5; 8 nucleotides match TRBD2. The CDR3 is made up of 16 amino acids. The V gene's germline CDR1 is SQVTM and CDR2 ANQGSEA. With V trimmed by 1 base and J by 5 bases, 12 bases remained unmatched. CDR3 sequence (DNA): TGCAGCGTTGAAGGTGCCAGCGGGAGTAGTCAGGAGACCCAGTACTTC. It encodes CSVEGASGSSQETQYF.

The rearrangement joins TRBV5-4 to TRBJ1-2, with TRBD1 identical over 9 bases. The V and J ends lost 5 bases and 4 bases, in that order; junction bases with no gene match: 9. The CDR3 loop spans 15 amino acids. Germline values: CDR1 SGHNT, CDR2 YYREEE (reference sequence). The CDR3 bases are TGTGCCAGCAGGGACCCGGGACAGGGATCCTATGGCTACACCTTC. Protein product: CASRDPGQGSYGYTF.

The J gene is TRBJ2-3, the V gene TRBV7-2; 8 bases line up with TRBD2. The germline CDR1 and CDR2 sequences are SGHTA and FQGNSA. The CDR3 is made up of 16 amino acids. The ends lost 5 bases at V and 9 bases at J; junction bases unmatched: 16. The CDR3 DNA follows: TGTGCCAGCAGCAGGCAAGCGGGGGCCCTAGACGAGACGCAGTATTTT. Amino acids: CASSRQAGALDETQYF.

The chain uses TRBV3-1 (or the pseudogene TRBV3-2) and TRBJ2-3, with a tentative D call TRBD1 (6 bases). Germline V gives CDR1 LGHDT, CDR2 YNNKEL (reference sequence). V shed 9 bases and J shed 2 bases, with 15 bases lying between them. The CDR3 spans 14 residues. The CDR3 here is CARRNRDLTDTQYF. Here the CDR3 DNA reads TGTGCCAGAAGAAACAGGGACCTCACAGATACGCAGTATTTT.

The chain is built from TRBV28 and TRBJ2-7, with 9 bases that match TRBD1. The CDR3 length is 14 residues. With V trimmed by 3 bases and J by 6 bases, 6 bases remained unmatched. Germline-derived CDR1 and CDR2 are MDHEN and SYDVKM. The DNA for the CDR3 is TGTGCCAGCAGTTTTTGGGACAGGGTGGGCGAGCAGTACTTC. It translates to CASSFWDRVGEQYF.

V usage is TRBV27 and J usage is TRBJ2-1, with D perhaps TRBD1 (5 bases). The CDR3 length is 15 residues. CDR1 and CDR2 from the germline V gene are MNHEY and SMNVEV (reference sequence). The V gene lost 6 bases and the J gene lost 8 bases, with 20 bases spanning the gap. In DNA form, the CDR3 reads TGTGCCAGCAGGCCTCCCGACAGAGTAGGAGATGAGCAGTTCTTC. It specifies CASRPPDRVGDEQFF.

The chain carries TRBV3-1 (or the pseudogene TRBV3-2) and TRBJ1-2, with 8 nucleotides matching TRBD1. This CDR3 has 13 amino acids. Looked up from germline, CDR1 is LGHDT and CDR2 is YNNKEL (reference sequence). J gave up 8 bases and V 4 bases, and 6 bases lay outside the gene matches. The CDR3 nucleotides read TGTGCCAGCAGCCCCGGACAGGGTGGCGGCTACACCTTC. This sequence encodes CASSPGQGGGYTF.

This clone is a singleton in its sample. CDR3 bases: TGCGCCAGCAGCCAAGATAAGGGGACTAGCGGGGGATCGAGGGGTACAGATACGCAGTATTTT. Its protein is CASSQDKGTSGGSRGTDTQYF. J is TRBJ2-3 and V is TRBV4-1; TRBD2 agrees at 14 bases. Germline V gene sequence: CDR1 MGHRA, CDR2 YSYEKL. V dropped 0 bases and J dropped 3; count of bases not matched to a gene: 14. This CDR3 region has 21 residues.

The chain is built from TRBV6-2 or TRBV6-3 and TRBJ2-1, with TRBD2 matching 10 bases. V trimming: 5 bases; J trimming: 6 bases; junction bases outside the gene matches: 7. CDR3 length equals 15 residues. CDR1 is MNHEY, CDR2 SVGEGT, per germline. The CDR3 coding sequence is TGTGCCAGCAGTAAACAAGCGGGGGGGTCCAATGAGCAGTTCTTC. Its translation is CASSKQAGGSNEQFF.

The rearrangement uses TRBV29-1 and TRBJ2-7, with D perhaps matching TRBD1 (6 bases). Germline V lookup: CDR1 SQVTM, CDR2 ANQGSEA. The V end was cut by 2 bases, the J end by 3 bases, with 20 bases between. The CDR3 length is 16 residues. In DNA, the CDR3 is TGCAGCGTTGAATTAATGGAGCGGCAGGGGAACTACGAGCAGTACTTC. It is translated as CSVELMERQGNYEQYF.

The chain combines TRBV5-1 with TRBJ2-5; 9 nucleotides match TRBD1. The V gene end was trimmed by 4 bases and the J gene end by 1 base; junction bases not matched to a gene: 5. Germline loops: CDR1 SGHRS, CDR2 YFSETQ. The CDR3 is 15 residues long. For the CDR3, the DNA is TGCGCCAGCAGCCCGGGGACAGGGACCCAAGAGACCCAGTACTTC. Translating it yields CASSPGTGTQETQYF.

Only one count was recorded for this clone. This chain uses TRBV9 with TRBJ2-3; D may be TRBD2 (7 bases). This CDR3 comprises 16 residues. Germline lookup yields CDR1 SGDLS and CDR2 YYNGEE. V lost 3 bases and J 6 bases, leaving 20 bases between the germline ends. This chain's CDR3 is CASSGNSSGRGDTQYF. In DNA, the CDR3 is TGTGCCAGCAGCGGCAATTCTAGCGGTAGGGGGGATACGCAGTATTTT. Variable domain in full (rest from reference TRBV9 and TRBJ2-3): DSGVTQTPKHLITATGQRVTLRCSPRSGDLSVYWYQQSLDQGLQFLIQYYNGEERAKGNILERFSAQQFPDLHSELNLSSLELGDSALYFCASSGNSSGRGDTQYFGPGTRLTVL.

This chain connects TRBV24-1 to TRBJ2-3, with a tentative D call TRBD2 (7 bases). The CDR3 spans 15 residues. Germline V CDR1 and CDR2: KGHDR, SFDVKD. V was shortened by 4 bases and J by 5 bases, with 15 bases between the two germline ends. In DNA form, the CDR3 reads TGTGCCACCAGTGACCCCTCGGGGGGCGGAGATACGCAGTATTTT. Translated: CATSDPSGGGDTQYF.

CDR3 loop: CASSLSTYEQYF. The CDR3 nucleotides read TGTGCCAGCAGTTTATCCACCTACGAGCAGTACTTC. The chain has TRBV12-3 or TRBV12-4 and TRBJ2-7; no reliable D call. V gave up 2 bases and J gave up 2 bases, with 4 bases separating them. There are 12 residues in the CDR3.

This chain uses TRBV5-1 with TRBJ1-2; D is possibly TRBD1 (5 bases). The V end lost 5 bases, the J end lost 4 bases, and 21 bases lay between the germline ends. The CDR3 is made up of 16 amino acids. The germline V gene encodes CDR1 SGHRS and CDR2 YFSETQ. The CDR3 here is CASSGVRQNGAYGYTF. The CDR3 DNA sequence: TGCGCCAGCAGTGGAGTTAGACAGAACGGTGCCTATGGCTACACCTTC.

V gene TRBV11-1 combines with J gene TRBJ2-7, with D perhaps matching TRBD1 (5 bases). The germline gives CDR1 SGHAT, CDR2 FQDESV (reference sequence). V gave up 8 bases and J gave up 4 bases, with 21 bases separating them. This CDR3 comprises 15 residues. Written as DNA, the CDR3 is TGTGCCAGCTTCAGGGTCCCGGAGTTATATTACGAGCAGTACTTC. Its protein product is CASFRVPELYYEQYF.

Only a few counts were recorded for this clone. DNA of the CDR3: TGTGCCAGCAGTCCCATGGGGGGTAGCGGGAGGCCCGAGCAGTACTTC. Protein sequence: CASSPMGGSGRPEQYF. The rearrangement links TRBV28 to TRBJ2-7, with 10 bases that match TRBD2. CDR1 is MDHEN, CDR2 SYDVKM, per germline. With 5 bases clipped from V and 6 bases from J, the junction kept 13 bases outside the gene matches. The CDR3 sequence is 16 residues long.

The chain combines TRBV4-3 with TRBJ2-1; D is possibly TRBD2 (8 bases). CDR1 and CDR2 (germline): LGHNA, YSLEER. The V gene lost 4 bases and the J gene lost 0 bases, with 28 bases spanning the gap. CDR3 length: 21 residues. DNA of the CDR3: TGCGCCAGCAGCCCGGGGGGGCTGACAGGGAGAAGGGGTAGCTCCTACAATGAGCAGTTCTTC. This codes for CASSPGGLTGRRGSSYNEQFF.

V gene TRBV12-1 combines with J gene TRBJ2-3; the table's TRBD1 call for D was not verified on the DNA. TRBV12-1 is marked as a pseudogene. There are 14 residues in the CDR3. The CDR3 sequence: CASSFAANTDTQYF. In DNA form, the CDR3 reads TGTGCCAGCAGCTTTGCGGCCAACACAGATACGCAGTATTTT.

The table lists this clone with a count of one. The V gene is TRBV6-5, the J gene TRBJ2-3, with 7 bases matching TRBD2. This CDR3 has 14 residues. Germline-derived CDR1 and CDR2 are MNHEY and SVGAGI. The V and J ends lost 5 bases and 4 bases, in that order; junction bases with no gene match: 6. The CDR3 coding sequence is TGTGCCAGCAGTCCCGGGACTAAAGCAGATACGCAGTATTTT. Residues: CASSPGTKADTQYF.